These 17 T cell receptor beta chains share one sample of origin, sequenced in a study of OX40 agonist ivuxolimab in advanced cancers. Produced via immunoSEQ multiplex PCR; TCRdb's table is partial and in-frame only. The repertoire includes fewer than 70,000 clones, about 83% of them detected once, and more than 0.5% sits in the top ten. The specimen was CD4+ or CD8+ T cells sorted from blood, collected in a trial of the OX40 agonist ivuxolimab. These receptors all stem from an adult with an advanced solid tumor such as melanoma, head and neck, liver or kidney cancer.

The chain employs TRBV5-1 and TRBJ2-7; 11 bases are a match to TRBD2. V shed 4 bases and J 2 bases; nucleotides not matched to a gene: 5. The germline V gene has CDR1 SGHRS and CDR2 YFSETQ. The CDR3 is 15 amino acids. The CDR3 sequence: CASSRLAGGTYEQYF. The CDR3 DNA sequence: TGCGCCAGCAGCCGCCTAGCGGGAGGAACCTACGAGCAGTACTTC.

The chain combines TRBV6-6 with TRBJ1-2; tentatively, D is TRBD1 (6 bases). With 8 bases removed from V and 2 bases from J, the gap between germline ends came to 12 bases. The germline V gene has CDR1 MNHNY and CDR2 SVGAGI (reference sequence). This CDR3 comprises 13 residues. The CDR3 nucleotides are TGTGCCAGCTCAAAGCAGGGGAACTATGGCTACACCTTC. Protein: CASSKQGNYGYTF.

To note about this clone: Other DNA sequences in this specimen translate into the identical CDR3. The J gene is TRBJ2-1, the V gene TRBV9, with 8 bases that match TRBD2. CDR3 size: 16 residues. The junction had 4 bases not matched to a gene; V was cut back by 2 bases and J by 0 bases. The germline V gene encodes CDR1 SGDLS and CDR2 YYNGEE. The CDR3 here is CASSVFSGSSYNEQFF. The DNA for the CDR3 is TGTGCCAGCAGCGTGTTCAGCGGGAGCTCCTACAATGAGCAGTTCTTC.

The chain links TRBV6-1 to TRBJ1-1; maybe TRBD1 (6 bases). The CDR3 is made up of 14 amino acids. The germline V gene has CDR1 MNHNS and CDR2 SASEGT. Trimming stripped 5 bases from V and 0 bases from J, with 10 bases between. CDR3 amino acids: CASSRTGLNTEAFF. CDR3 bases: TGTGCCAGCAGTCGAACAGGGCTGAACACTGAAGCTTTCTTT.

The CDR3 region has the DNA TGTGCCAGCAGCACCCCAGGGGAGAACGAGCAGTACTTC. This codes for CASSTPGENEQYF. The chain links TRBV9 to TRBJ2-7, with a weak D call TRBD1 (6 bases). Per the germline V gene, CDR1 is SGDLS and CDR2 is YYNGEE. The CDR3 loop spans 13 amino acids. V was cut by 4 bases and J by 5 bases, with 13 bases left in between.

The V gene is TRBV11-2, the J gene TRBJ1-6; D remains ambiguous. V lost 0 bases and J lost 2, with 2 bases in between. The CDR3 length is 14 residues. Germline CDR1 and CDR2: SGHAT and FQNNGV. CDR3 sequence reads: CASSLDTYNSPLHF. CDR3 DNA: TGTGCCAGCAGCTTAGACACCTATAATTCACCCCTCCACTTT.

This chain connects TRBV7-9 to TRBJ2-2; D might be TRBD1 or TRBD2, each matching 5 bases. The CDR3 runs 15 residues. CDR1 is SEHNR and CDR2 is FQNEAQ in the germline V gene (reference sequence). Trimming took 5 bases from V and 1 from J, leaving 11 bases between them. Here the CDR3 reads CASSGGGGNTGELFF. The CDR3 DNA sequence: TGTGCCAGCAGCGGGGGTGGAGGGAACACCGGGGAGCTGTTTTTT.

V gene TRBV5-4 combines with J gene TRBJ2-3, with 10 positions matching TRBD1. The junction had 16 bases not matched to a gene; V was cut back by 4 bases and J by 2 bases. Germline V gives CDR1 SGHNT, CDR2 YYREEE (reference sequence). The CDR3 extends over 19 amino acids. The CDR3 region is CASSPPVPSGTGVTDTQYF. In nucleotides, the CDR3 is TGTGCCAGCAGCCCCCCTGTCCCCTCCGGGACAGGGGTCACAGATACGCAGTATTTT.

Note on this clone: Other DNA sequences within the sample encode an identical CDR3. The V and J genes are TRBV11-3 and TRBJ2-5; TRBD2 aligns across 16 bases. The CDR3 consists of 16 residues. Trimming took 5 bases from V and 2 from J; bases not matched to a gene: 2. Germline CDR1 and CDR2: SGHNT and YENEEA. The CDR3 nucleotides read TGTGCCAGCAGCCTGGGACTAGCGGGAGGGCAAGAGACCCAGTACTTC. Protein product: CASSLGLAGGQETQYF.

The genes are TRBV7-9 and TRBJ2-1, with D uncertain. The CDR3 has 15 amino acids. The germline V gene encodes CDR1 SEHNR and CDR2 FQNEAQ (reference sequence). V was shortened by 5 bases and J by 4 bases, with 15 bases between the two germline ends. CDR3 sequence (DNA): TGTGCCAGCAGCCCCTTCTCGGGCCGATACAATGAGCAGTTCTTC. Amino acid sequence: CASSPFSGRYNEQFF.

V and J are TRBV5-1 and TRBJ2-5; no reliable D call. The J call may be faulty, since TRBJ2-7 better matches the DNA end. The CDR3 is 14 residues long. Per the germline V gene, CDR1 is SGHRS and CDR2 is YFSETQ. In DNA, the CDR3 is TGCGCCAGCAGCTTGGTCCAGCGCCCCTACGAGCAGTACTTC. Translating gives CASSLVQRPYEQYF.

J is TRBJ2-1 and V is TRBV19; 7 nucleotides line up with TRBD1. V was pared by 1 base and J by 10 bases, with 13 bases of the junction left unmatched. The CDR3 has 16 amino acids. CDR1 and CDR2 from the germline V gene are LNHDA and SQIVND (reference sequence). This chain's CDR3 is CASSIGVVRGNSEQFF. The CDR3 coding sequence is TGTGCCAGTAGTATAGGCGTGGTCAGGGGGAACTCAGAGCAGTTCTTC.

The V call is TRBV5-1, the J call TRBJ2-3, with D unresolved. The CDR3 totals 15 residues. V dropped 1 base and J dropped 0 bases, with 9 bases sitting between them. Looked up from germline, CDR1 is SGHRS and CDR2 is YFSETQ. The CDR3 region is CASSLNQDSTDTQYF. CDR3 in DNA: TGCGCCAGCAGCTTGAACCAAGACAGCACAGATACGCAGTATTTT.

The chain uses TRBV19 and TRBJ2-7; TRBD2 is a possible D gene (5 bases). Germline-derived CDR1 and CDR2 are LNHDA and SQIVND (reference sequence). The V gene lost 4 bases and the J gene lost 11 bases, with 12 bases spanning the gap. The CDR3 runs 11 residues. The CDR3 nucleotides are TGTGCCAGTAGTAACAGCGGCCTAAAGTACTTC. Encoded protein: CASSNSGLKYF.

The rearrangement joins TRBV30 to TRBJ1-1; D uncertain. V was cut by 1 base and J by 0 bases, with 6 bases left in between. This CDR3 region has 13 residues. Germline-derived CDR1 and CDR2 are GTSNPN and SVGIG (reference sequence). CDR3 protein: CAWSGSLNTEAFF. For the CDR3, the DNA is TGTGCCTGGAGTGGCAGTCTGAACACTGAAGCTTTCTTT.

The rearrangement uses TRBV10-3 and TRBJ1-1; 9 bases align to TRBD1. The trim removed 4 bases at V and 5 bases at J, leaving 5 bases unmatched. Germline CDR1 is ENHRY and CDR2 is SYGVKD. This CDR3 contains 14 residues. Here the CDR3 reads CAISVRQGGTEAFF. In DNA form, the CDR3 reads TGTGCCATCAGTGTTAGACAGGGGGGAACTGAAGCTTTCTTT.

The chain employs TRBV28 and TRBJ1-1; the D gene is possibly TRBD1 (6 bases). CDR1 is MDHEN and CDR2 is SYDVKM in the germline V gene. The length of the CDR3 is 14 residues. Trimming left V 6 bases short and J 1 base short, with 12 bases between. The CDR3 is CASSTGQSNTEAFF. CDR3 DNA: TGTGCCAGCAGCACAGGACAGTCGAACACTGAAGCTTTCTTT.